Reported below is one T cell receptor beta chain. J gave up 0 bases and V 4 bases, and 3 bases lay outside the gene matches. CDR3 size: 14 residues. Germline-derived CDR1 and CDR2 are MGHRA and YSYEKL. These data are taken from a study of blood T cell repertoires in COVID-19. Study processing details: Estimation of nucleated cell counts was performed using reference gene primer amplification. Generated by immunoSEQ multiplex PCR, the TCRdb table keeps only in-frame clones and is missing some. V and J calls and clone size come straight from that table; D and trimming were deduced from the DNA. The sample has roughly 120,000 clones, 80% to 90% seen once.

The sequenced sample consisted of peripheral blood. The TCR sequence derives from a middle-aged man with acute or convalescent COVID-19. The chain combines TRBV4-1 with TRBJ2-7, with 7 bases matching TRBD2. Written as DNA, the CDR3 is TGCGCCAGCAGCCGAAGCGGGGACTCCTACGAGCAGTACTTC. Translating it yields CASSRSGDSYEQYF.